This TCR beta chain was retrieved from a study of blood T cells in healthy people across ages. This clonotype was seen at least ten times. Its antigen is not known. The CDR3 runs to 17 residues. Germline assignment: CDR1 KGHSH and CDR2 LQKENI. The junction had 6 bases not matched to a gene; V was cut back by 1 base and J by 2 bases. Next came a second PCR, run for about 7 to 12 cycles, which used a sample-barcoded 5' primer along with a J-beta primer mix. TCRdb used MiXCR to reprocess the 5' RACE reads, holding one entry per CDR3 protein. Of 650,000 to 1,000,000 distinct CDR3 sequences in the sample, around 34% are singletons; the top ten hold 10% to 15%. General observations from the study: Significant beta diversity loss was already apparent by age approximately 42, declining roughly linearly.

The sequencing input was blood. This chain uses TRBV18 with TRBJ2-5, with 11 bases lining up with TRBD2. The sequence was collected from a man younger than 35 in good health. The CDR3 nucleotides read TGTGCCAGCTCACCACGACTAGCGGGGACAAAACAAGAGACCCAGTACTTC. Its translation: CASSPRLAGTKQETQYF.